These 25 T cell receptor beta chains originate from one sample sequenced in a study of T cell repertoires in cytomegalovirus infection. TCRdb fed the reads into MiXCR, producing one record per CDR3 protein. The data show roughly 120,000 distinct CDR3 sequences, roughly a third seen once. No cognate antigen is known for these TCRs. The material sequenced was CD8+ T cells from cultured PBMCs, taken from culture after CMV antigen stimulation. Receptors originate from a human donor in good health (CMV status not recorded). Some clones in this sample may be carry-over from other donors' samples.

The chain links TRBV7-2 to TRBJ2-3, with 7 bases that match TRBD1. V shed 6 bases and J 1 base; nucleotides not matched to a gene: 22. The CDR3 is 20 residues long. Germline V gene sequence: CDR1 SGHTA, CDR2 FQGNSA. CDR3 sequence reads: CASSLPGTEALKVGTDTQYF. CDR3 coding DNA: TGTGCCAGCAGTCTCCCTGGGACAGAAGCCCTAAAAGTGGGCACAGATACGCAGTATTTT.

The V and J genes are TRBV7-9 and TRBJ1-2, with D perhaps matching TRBD1 (6 bases). V was clipped by 5 bases and J by 1 base, with 17 bases between them. This CDR3 has 16 residues. From germline, CDR1 is SEHNR and CDR2 FQNEAQ (reference sequence). The CDR3 coding sequence is TGTGCCAGCAGCAACGCCGGACAGATTAATAACTATGGCTACACCTTC. Translating it yields CASSNAGQINNYGYTF.

This chain links TRBV4-1 with TRBJ1-2, with D tentatively TRBD1 (6 bases). This CDR3 contains 16 residues. Germline CDR1 is MGHRA and CDR2 is YSYEKL. V gave up 2 bases and J gave up 3 bases, with 16 bases separating them. The CDR3: CASSQKPGDEYYGYTF. The CDR3, as DNA: TGCGCCAGCAGCCAAAAACCAGGGGATGAGTACTATGGCTACACCTTC.

The sample holds a few counts of this clonotype. V gene TRBV5-5 combines with J gene TRBJ2-1, with D unclear. CDR3 size: 15 residues. Germline V lookup: CDR1 SGHKS, CDR2 YYEKEE (reference sequence). The V gene lost 3 bases and the J gene lost 0 bases, with 10 bases spanning the gap. Here the CDR3 DNA reads TGTGCCAGCAGCTCGCTCAGGAGCTCCTACAATGAGCAGTTCTTC. Its translation is CASSSLRSSYNEQFF.

There are a few counts of this clonotype. This chain joins TRBV7-6 and TRBJ2-5; perhaps TRBD2 as D (5 bases). The CDR3 extends over 15 amino acids. Between the trimmed V and J ends, which lost 2 bases and 1 base, there was a span of 11 bases. CDR1 and CDR2 from the germline V gene are SGHVS and FNYEAQ. The CDR3 reads CASSLSERLQETQYF. Here the CDR3 DNA reads TGTGCCAGCAGCTTAAGTGAGCGGCTCCAAGAGACCCAGTACTTC.

The V call is TRBV27, the J call TRBJ1-5, with D unresolved. The ends were cut back, 7 bases at V and 2 bases at J, with 12 bases in the middle. The CDR3 runs 14 residues. Germline V CDR1 and CDR2: MNHEY, SMNVEV (reference sequence). The CDR3 loop is CASTSLLGNQPQHF. CDR3 nucleotides: TGTGCCAGCACGTCCCTCCTGGGCAATCAGCCCCAGCATTTT.

This chain joins TRBV12-3 or TRBV12-4 and TRBJ1-2; D remains ambiguous. The V end was cut by 3 bases, the J end by 6 bases, with 17 bases between. This CDR3 has 15 amino acids. The CDR3 DNA is TGTGCCAGCAGTTTCTTCCTGCCGACGACCCATGGCTACACCTTC. It specifies CASSFFLPTTHGYTF.

This clonotype turned up a few times. This sequence joins TRBV4-1 and TRBJ2-1; TRBD2 matches at 7 bases. The germline V gene encodes CDR1 MGHRA and CDR2 YSYEKL. CDR3 length: 15 amino acids. With V trimmed by 4 bases and J by 7 bases, 10 bases remained unmatched. The CDR3 DNA follows: TGCGCCAGCAGCCCCTGGAGCGGGGAGACTAATGAGCAGTTCTTC. This translates into CASSPWSGETNEQFF.

The V and J genes are TRBV28 and TRBJ2-7, with D unclear. Trimming took 2 bases from V and 5 from J, leaving 7 bases between them. The CDR3 has 12 residues. Germline lookup yields CDR1 MDHEN and CDR2 SYDVKM. This chain's CDR3 is CASSLGPDEQYF. DNA for the CDR3: TGTGCCAGCAGTTTAGGCCCTGACGAGCAGTACTTC.

The V gene is TRBV4-3, the J gene TRBJ2-3; D is unresolved. The CDR3 runs to 17 residues. V was shortened by 1 base and J by 0 bases, with 14 bases between the two germline ends. Looked up from germline, CDR1 is LGHNA and CDR2 is YSLEER. The CDR3 reads CASSQAAAGSSTDTQYF. CDR3 DNA sequence: TGCGCCAGCAGCCAAGCTGCGGCAGGTTCTAGCACAGATACGCAGTATTTT.

This clonotype was seen only a few times. J is TRBJ1-6 and V is TRBV6-5; no reliable D call. The germline V gene has CDR1 MNHEY and CDR2 SVGAGI. This CDR3 is built from 17 residues. V lost 2 bases to trimming and J lost 0 bases, with 11 bases between them. In nucleotides, the CDR3 is TGTGCCAGCAGTTACACTGAGATAAGCTCCTATAATTCACCCCTCCACTTT. It specifies CASSYTEISSYNSPLHF.

This clonotype was picked up a small number of times. DNA for the CDR3: TGTGCCAGCAGCTCGCCCGGGACCGGTCAGCCCCAGCATTTT. Its translation is CASSSPGTGQPQHF. V gene TRBV7-9 combines with J gene TRBJ1-5; maybe TRBD1 (5 bases). The CDR3 extends over 14 amino acids. V lost 4 bases, J lost 6 bases, and 13 bases lay in between. Per germline, CDR1 SEHNR and CDR2 FQNEAQ (reference sequence).

V gene TRBV2 combines with J gene TRBJ1-3; D unclear. This CDR3 region has 14 residues. The V and J ends lost 6 bases and 0 bases respectively, with 9 bases between them. Germline V gene data show CDR1 as SNHLY and CDR2 as FYNNEI. The CDR3 nucleotides read TGTGCCAGCAGGGACTGGAGCTCTGGAAACACCATATATTTT. Translation gives CASRDWSSGNTIYF.

V and J are TRBV4-1 and TRBJ1-4, with D perhaps TRBD1 (5 bases). Trimming removed 0 bases at V and 7 bases at J, with 15 bases between. CDR3 length equals 16 residues. Germline CDR1 reads MGHRA; CDR2 reads YSYEKL. The CDR3 bases are TGCGCCAGCAGCCAAGACGCCCGGCGCGGGGGTGAAAAACTGTTTTTT. Translation gives CASSQDARRGGEKLFF.

The V call is TRBV5-1, the J call TRBJ1-2, with TRBD1 as a possible D gene (6 bases). This CDR3 is built from 13 residues. V gave up 4 bases and J gave up 4 bases, with 11 bases separating them. The germline gives CDR1 SGHRS, CDR2 YFSETQ. CDR3 loop: CASSPQGSYGYTF. The CDR3 nucleotides are TGCGCCAGCAGCCCACAGGGATCCTATGGCTACACCTTC.

The sample holds a few counts of this clonotype. The V gene is TRBV4-1, the J gene TRBJ1-5, with unresolved D. V was trimmed by 0 bases and J by 2 bases, leaving 11 bases between them. CDR1 is MGHRA and CDR2 is YSYEKL in the germline V gene. There are 16 residues in the CDR3. The chain's CDR3 is CASSQEPTGGNQPQHF. The CDR3 DNA is TGCGCCAGCAGCCAAGAACCAACCGGGGGCAATCAGCCCCAGCATTTT.

The rearrangement joins TRBV7-2 to TRBJ2-5, with TRBD2 as a possible D gene (6 bases). The V end lost 7 bases, the J end lost 4 bases, and 19 bases lay between the germline ends. Germline CDR1 SGHTA, CDR2 FQGNSA. This CDR3 is built from 15 residues. CDR3 in amino acids: CASIQGLNRGETQYF. For the CDR3, the DNA is TGTGCCAGCATTCAGGGACTCAATAGGGGAGAGACCCAGTACTTC.

This clonotype was counted only a few times. One end of the junction is discordant with germline, which a read error may explain. This sequence joins TRBV7-6 and TRBJ2-2, with 11 bases fitting TRBD1. This CDR3 is 19 amino acids long. In germline, CDR1 is SGHVS, CDR2 FNYEAQ. CDR3 protein: CASSLTYPGQGANTGELFF. In DNA form, the CDR3 reads TGTGCTAGCAGCTTAACCTATCCGGGACAGGGGGCGAACACCGGGGAGCTGTTTTTT.

The rearrangement uses TRBV7-6 and TRBJ2-1; D is unclear. The V and J ends lost 3 bases and 9 bases respectively, with 18 bases between them. Germline assignment: CDR1 SGHVS and CDR2 FNYEAQ. The CDR3 is 15 amino acids. The CDR3 protein is CASSLFGSPYGEQFF. CDR3 coding DNA: TGTGCCAGCAGCTTGTTTGGGTCACCCTACGGTGAGCAGTTCTTC. The variable domain in full, with the rest retrieved from reference TRBV7-6 and TRBJ2-1, is GAGVSQSPRYKVTKRGQDVALRCDPISGHVSLYWYRQALGQGPEFLTYFNYEAQQDKSGLPNDRFSAERPEGSISTLTIQRTEQRDSAMYRCASSLFGSPYGEQFFGPGTRLTVL.

This clonotype was counted ten times or more. The V call is TRBV27, the J call TRBJ1-1, with TRBD1 as a possible D gene (6 bases). V lost 3 bases to trimming and J lost 6 bases, with 11 bases between them. This CDR3 spans 13 amino acids. Germline V gene data show CDR1 as MNHEY and CDR2 as SMNVEV (reference sequence). The CDR3 coding sequence is TGTGCCAGCAGTTTCGGAGGGGGACCTGAAGCTTTCTTT. It is translated as CASSFGGGPEAFF.

This clonotype was observed a handful of times. DNA for the CDR3: TGTGCCAGCAGGGGGGGGACAGGATTCTACAATGAGCAGTTCTTC. Translation: CASRGGTGFYNEQFF. The V and J genes are TRBV7-2 and TRBJ2-1; D may be TRBD1 (8 bases). V lost 6 bases to trimming and J lost 3 bases, with 15 bases between them. The CDR3 has 15 residues. Germline V gene data show CDR1 as SGHTA and CDR2 as FQGNSA.

This clonotype was counted a few times. The chain carries TRBV27 and TRBJ2-7; D unclear. The CDR3 length is 14 residues. V was clipped by 5 bases and J by 0 bases, with 11 bases between them. Germline-derived CDR1 and CDR2 are MNHEY and SMNVEV (reference sequence). The CDR3 region is CASSPRRSSYEQYF. In DNA form, the CDR3 reads TGTGCCAGCAGTCCTCGACGGAGCTCCTACGAGCAGTACTTC.

This clonotype was detected ten times or more. The rearrangement joins TRBV5-4 to TRBJ1-2; D uncertain. With 0 bases removed from V and 0 bases from J, the gap between germline ends came to 12 bases. Germline values: CDR1 SGHNT, CDR2 YYREEE (reference sequence). CDR3 length: 16 amino acids. This chain's CDR3 is CASSLGPGYANYGYTF. The CDR3 DNA reads as TGTGCCAGCAGCTTGGGGCCCGGGTACGCTAACTATGGCTACACCTTC.

This clonotype was picked up a small number of times. The chain is built from TRBV7-6 and TRBJ2-7; no reliable D call. V was clipped by 1 base and J by 3 bases, with 13 bases between them. The CDR3 totals 15 residues. In germline, CDR1 is SGHVS, CDR2 FNYEAQ. CDR3 residues: CASSLESGSLYEQYF. Here the CDR3 DNA reads TGTGCCAGCAGCTTAGAGTCCGGATCCCTCTACGAGCAGTACTTC. Full variable domain (missing parts from reference TRBV7-6 and TRBJ2-7): GAGVSQSPRYKVTKRGQDVALRCDPISGHVSLYWYRQALGQGPEFLTYFNYEAQQDKSGLPNDRFSAERPEGSISTLTIQRTEQRDSAMYRCASSLESGSLYEQYFGPGTRLTVT.

This chain connects TRBV10-3 to TRBJ2-1; D not resolved. Germline V CDR1 and CDR2: ENHRY, SYGVKD. Trimming took off 0 bases at V and 7 bases at J, with 10 bases between the two ends. The CDR3 sequence is 14 residues long. In DNA, the CDR3 is TGTGCCATCAGTGAGTCAGGTCTGACTAATGAGCAGTTCTTC. Its protein product is CAISESGLTNEQFF.